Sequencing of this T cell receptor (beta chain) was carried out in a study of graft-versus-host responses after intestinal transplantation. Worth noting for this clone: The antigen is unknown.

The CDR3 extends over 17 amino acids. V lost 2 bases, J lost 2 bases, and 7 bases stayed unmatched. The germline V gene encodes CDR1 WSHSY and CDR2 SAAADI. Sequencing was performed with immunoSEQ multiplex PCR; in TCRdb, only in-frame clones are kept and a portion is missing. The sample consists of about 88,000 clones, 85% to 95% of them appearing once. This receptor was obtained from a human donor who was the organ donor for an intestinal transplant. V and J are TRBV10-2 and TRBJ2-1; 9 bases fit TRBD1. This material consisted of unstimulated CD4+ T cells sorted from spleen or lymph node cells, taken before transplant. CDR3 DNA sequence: TGCGCCAGCAGTGAGAGAACCGGGACAGGGACCTACAATGAGCAGTTCTTC. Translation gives CASSERTGTGTYNEQFF.